These T cell receptor beta chains were read from a single sample in a study of shared clonotypes between healthy human individuals. The protocol was immunoSEQ multiplex PCR, while the TCRdb copy is restricted to in-frame clones and leaves out a portion. The sample consists of about 2.3 million clones, approximately 90% of them appearing once. Sequencing was done on a sample of naive CD4+ T cells from PBMCs. The receptors shown here come from a man between 18 and 29 years old in good health. Some clones in this sample may be carry-over from other donors' samples. Each CDR3 is given with its conserved first and last residue. D genes are given only for firm matches. Clone size is not always given. Where it is, it says once, few, many or a class for expanded clones.

clone_size,d_call,j_call,v_call,cdr3_nt,cdr3_aa
NA,TRBD1,TRBJ1-2,TRBV29-1,TGCAGCGTTGAAGAAGGTCTCGGGACAGGGCCGTTCAACTATGGCTACACCTTC,CSVEEGLGTGPFNYGYTF
NA,NA,TRBJ1-1,TRBV5-1,TGCGCCAGCAGCTTGGGCGCGGGAAACACTGAAGCTTTCTTT,CASSLGAGNTEAFF
NA,NA,TRBJ1-3,TRBV6-6,TGTGCCAGCACCCGACCAGACTTCTCTGGAAACACCATATATTTT,CASTRPDFSGNTIYF
NA,NA,TRBJ1-1,TRBV6-6,TGTGCCAGCAGACACTCGCAGGGTCTTAACACTGAAGCTTTCTTT,CASRHSQGLNTEAFF
NA,NA,TRBJ1-4,TRBV28,TGTGCCAGCAGTTCCTCGCCAGGTGCAACTAATGAAAAACTGTTTTTT,CASSSSPGATNEKLFF
NA,NA,TRBJ2-3,TRBV29-1,TGCAGCGCCCAGACAGGGACTCTCTTCACAGATACGCAGTATTTT,CSAQTGTLFTDTQYF
once,NA,TRBJ2-1,TRBV25-1,TGTGCCAGCAGTGAAACCGGGACGGGAGACGCCAATGAGCAGTTCTTC,CASSETGTGDANEQFF
NA,NA,TRBJ1-4,TRBV5-1,TGCGCCAGCAGCTTGGAGTTCGGGTACGAAAAACTGTTTTTT,CASSLEFGYEKLFF
NA,NA,TRBJ2-3,TRBV5-1,TGCGCCAGCAGCTTGGCCCTCCCGGCAGATACGCAGTATTTT,CASSLALPADTQYF
NA,NA,TRBJ1-5,TRBV4-1,TGCGCCAGCAGCCAAGGGGCACAGCGAAGTTTGAATCAGCCCCAGCATTTT,CASSQGAQRSLNQPQHF
NA,NA,TRBJ1-2,TRBV2,TGTGCCAGCAGTGAACAGGGGTATGGCTACACCTTC,CASSEQGYGYTF
NA,NA,TRBJ2-7,TRBV5-1,TGCGCCAGCGCGGGCGGAAGCATCTCCTACGAGCAGTACTTC,CASAGGSISYEQYF
NA,TRBD1,TRBJ2-7,TRBV5-4,TGTGCCAGCAGCCGGGACAGGGCTGACGAGCAGTACTTC,CASSRDRADEQYF
NA,NA,TRBJ2-3,TRBV14,TGTGCCAGCAGCCAAGTCGAAATGGATACGCAGTATTTT,CASSQVEMDTQYF
NA,NA,TRBJ1-2,TRBV14,TGTGCCAGCAGCCAAGATTTTCGCGGGGATGGCTACACCTTC,CASSQDFRGDGYTF
NA,TRBD1,TRBJ1-3,TRBV5-4,TGTGCCAGCAGCCCTAGGACAGGGCGAGACTCTGGAAACACCATATATTTT,CASSPRTGRDSGNTIYF
NA,NA,TRBJ1-1,TRBV5-1,TGCGCCAGCAGACAGGGAAACATGAACACTGAAGCTTTCTTT,CASRQGNMNTEAFF
NA,NA,TRBJ1-1,TRBV15,TGTGCCACCAGCAGGGGGGGGAACACTGAAGCTTTCTTT,CATSRGGNTEAFF
few,NA,TRBJ1-1,TRBV5-4,TGTGCCAGCAGCTTGGACAGACACACTGAAGCTTTCTTT,CASSLDRHTEAFF
NA,TRBD2,TRBJ2-3,TRBV27,TGTGCCAGCAGTTTGGTCGGGAGGGATACGCAGTATTTT,CASSLVGRDTQYF
NA,NA,TRBJ2-7,TRBV15,TGTGCCACCAGCAGAGTGCACGCAGGGGTCATAGGCAGCGAGCAGTACTTC,CATSRVHAGVIGSEQYF
NA,NA,TRBJ2-7,TRBV4-1,TGCGCCAGCAGCCAAGTTGAGAGTCGGTCCTACGAGCAGTACTTC,CASSQVESRSYEQYF
once,NA,TRBJ2-5,TRBV5-4,TGTGCCAGCAGCTACGCAGGGCGGCAGACCCAGTACTTC,CASSYAGRQTQYF
NA,NA,TRBJ1-3,TRBV5-1,TGCGCCAGCAGCCCAAGGGGTTTTCCTGGAAACACCATATATTTT,CASSPRGFPGNTIYF
NA,NA,TRBJ2-2,TRBV7-3,TGTGCCAGCAGCTTACTTCCTACTCGAGGCACCGGGGAGCTGTTTTTT,CASSLLPTRGTGELFF
NA,TRBD2,TRBJ2-3,TRBV4-1,TGCGCCAGCAGCCAAGAGTACGGTCTAGCGGGAGATATGAATACGCAGTATTTT,CASSQEYGLAGDMNTQYF